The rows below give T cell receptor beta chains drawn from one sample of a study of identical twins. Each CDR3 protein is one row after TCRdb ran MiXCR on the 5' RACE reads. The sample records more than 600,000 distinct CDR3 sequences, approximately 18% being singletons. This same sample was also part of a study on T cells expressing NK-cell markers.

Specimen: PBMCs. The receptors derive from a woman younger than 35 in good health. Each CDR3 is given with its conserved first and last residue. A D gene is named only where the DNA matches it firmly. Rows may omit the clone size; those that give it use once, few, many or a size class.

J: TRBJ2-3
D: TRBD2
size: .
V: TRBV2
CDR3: CASTDRLTSGTQYF
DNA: TGTGCCAGCACGGACCGATTGACTAGCGGTACGCAGTATTTT

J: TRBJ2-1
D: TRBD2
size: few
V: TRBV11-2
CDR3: CASSLDLFGGRVGGEQFF
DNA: TGTGCCAGCAGCTTAGATCTGTTCGGCGGGAGGGTCGGCGGTGAGCAGTTCTTC

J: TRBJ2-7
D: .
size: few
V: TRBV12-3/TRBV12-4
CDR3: CASSGTQRFYEQYF
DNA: TGTGCCAGCAGTGGGACACAGCGATTCTACGAGCAGTACTTC

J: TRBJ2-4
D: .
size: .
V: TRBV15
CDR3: CATSRVQGKNIQYF
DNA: TGTGCCACCAGCAGAGTCCAGGGGAAAAACATTCAGTACTTC

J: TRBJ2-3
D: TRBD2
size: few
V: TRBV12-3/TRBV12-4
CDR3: CARTTSGGPDTQYF
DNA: TGTGCCAGAACAACTAGCGGGGGACCAGATACGCAGTATTTT

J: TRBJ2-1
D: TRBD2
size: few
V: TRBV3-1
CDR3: CASSHTSGVSYNEQFF
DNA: TGTGCCAGCAGCCATACTAGCGGAGTCTCCTACAATGAGCAGTTCTTC

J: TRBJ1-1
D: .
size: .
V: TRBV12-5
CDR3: CASENTEAFF
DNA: TGTGCTAGTGAGAACACTGAAGCTTTCTTT

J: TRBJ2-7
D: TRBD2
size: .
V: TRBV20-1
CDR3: CSALPGIAGGLSSSYEQYF
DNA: TGCAGTGCACTGCCTGGGATAGCGGGGGGTCTCTCGAGCTCCTACGAGCAGTACTTC

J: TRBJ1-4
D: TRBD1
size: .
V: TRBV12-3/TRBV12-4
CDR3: CASSQSDRGLSKLFF
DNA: TGTGCCAGCAGTCAATCCGACAGGGGGCTAAGTAAACTGTTTTTT

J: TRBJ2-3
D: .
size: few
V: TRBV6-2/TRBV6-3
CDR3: CASSVRVSTDTQYF
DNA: TGTGCCAGCAGTGTCCGGGTTAGCACAGATACGCAGTATTTT

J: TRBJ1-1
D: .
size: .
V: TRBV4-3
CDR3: CASSQADLRAEAFF
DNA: TGCGCCAGCAGCCAAGCCGATCTTCGGGCTGAAGCTTTCTTT

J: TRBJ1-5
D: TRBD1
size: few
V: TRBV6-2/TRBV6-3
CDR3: CASSYPTTGDNQPQHF
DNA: TGTGCCAGCAGTTACCCGACGACAGGGGACAATCAGCCCCAGCATTTT

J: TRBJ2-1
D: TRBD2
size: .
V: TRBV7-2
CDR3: CASSSHSGRVAEQFF
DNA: TGTGCCAGCAGCTCACATAGCGGGAGGGTGGCTGAGCAGTTCTTC

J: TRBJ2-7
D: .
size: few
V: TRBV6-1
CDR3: CASSAGPTPEQYF
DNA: TGTGCCAGCAGTGCTGGACCCACACCTGAGCAGTACTTC

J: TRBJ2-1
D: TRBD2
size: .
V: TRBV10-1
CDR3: CASAASGYNEQFF
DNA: TGCGCCAGCGCGGCTAGCGGATACAATGAGCAGTTCTTC

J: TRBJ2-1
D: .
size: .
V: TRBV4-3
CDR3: CASSQDLAYRYNEQFF
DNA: TGCGCCAGCAGCCAAGATCTCGCTTACCGTTACAATGAGCAGTTCTTC

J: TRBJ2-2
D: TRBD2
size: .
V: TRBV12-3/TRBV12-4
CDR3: CASRLLAGVGRTGELFF
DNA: TGTGCCAGCAGGTTACTAGCGGGAGTAGGCAGAACCGGGGAGCTGTTTTTT

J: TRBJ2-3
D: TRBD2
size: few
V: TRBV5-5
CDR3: CASSSLAGGRTDTQYF
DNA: TGTGCCAGCAGCTCCCTAGCGGGAGGGAGGACAGATACGCAGTATTTT

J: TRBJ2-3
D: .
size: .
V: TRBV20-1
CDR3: CSAITPHFDTQYF
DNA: TGCAGTGCCATAACCCCCCATTTTGATACGCAGTATTTT

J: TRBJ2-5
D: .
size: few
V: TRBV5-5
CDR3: CASSLVPRTQETQYF
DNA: TGTGCCAGCAGCTTGGTGCCCAGGACTCAAGAGACCCAGTACTTC

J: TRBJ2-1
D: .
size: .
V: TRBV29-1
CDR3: CSAEGLTNEQFF
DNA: TGCAGCGCCGAAGGGCTGACCAATGAGCAGTTCTTC

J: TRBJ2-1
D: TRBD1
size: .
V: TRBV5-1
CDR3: CASSPGVGQPNNEQFF
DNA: TGCGCCAGCAGCCCTGGTGTGGGACAGCCCAACAATGAGCAGTTCTTC

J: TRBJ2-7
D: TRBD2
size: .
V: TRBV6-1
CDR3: CASSRGRTSVPYEQYF
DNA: TGTGCCAGCAGCCGTGGCCGGACTAGCGTACCCTACGAGCAGTACTTC

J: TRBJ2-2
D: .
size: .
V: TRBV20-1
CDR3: CSAWRDGELFF
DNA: TGCAGTGCTTGGCGGGACGGGGAGCTGTTTTTT

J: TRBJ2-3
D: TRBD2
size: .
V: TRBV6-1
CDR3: CASGTSGGITDTQYF
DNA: TGTGCCAGCGGAACTAGCGGGGGAATCACAGATACGCAGTATTTT

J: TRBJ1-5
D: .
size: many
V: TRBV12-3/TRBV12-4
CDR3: CASSSRTGNQPQHF
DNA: TGTGCCAGCAGTTCTCGAACCGGCAATCAGCCCCAGCATTTT

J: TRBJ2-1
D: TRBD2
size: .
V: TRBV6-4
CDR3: CASRASGSYNEQFF
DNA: TGTGCCAGCAGAGCTAGCGGATCATACAATGAGCAGTTCTTC